The source of this TCR beta chain is a study of T cell responses to AZD1222 COVID-19 vaccine. Here immunoSEQ multiplex PCR was the method, and the copy in TCRdb shows in-frame clones only, minus some. The sample comprises tens of thousands of clones, around four fifths of which are singletons, and about 6.5% rests with the top ten. This CDR3 spans 17 amino acids. J was trimmed by 9 bases and V by 4 bases; bases with no gene match: 11. CDR1 and CDR2 (germline): KGHDR, SFDVKD. Combined were second doses at about 4 or about 12 weeks. This clone showed up just a few times. The receptor's source is an adult who received the AZD1222 COVID-19 vaccine. Sequenced here: peripheral blood, sampled 28 days after the second AZD1222 dose. The chain employs TRBV24-1 and TRBJ2-1; 13 nucleotides align to TRBD2. The chain's CDR3 is CATSDAATSGGAGEQFF. DNA for the CDR3: TGTGCCACCAGTGACGCGGCTACTAGCGGGGGGGCCGGTGAGCAGTTCTTC.